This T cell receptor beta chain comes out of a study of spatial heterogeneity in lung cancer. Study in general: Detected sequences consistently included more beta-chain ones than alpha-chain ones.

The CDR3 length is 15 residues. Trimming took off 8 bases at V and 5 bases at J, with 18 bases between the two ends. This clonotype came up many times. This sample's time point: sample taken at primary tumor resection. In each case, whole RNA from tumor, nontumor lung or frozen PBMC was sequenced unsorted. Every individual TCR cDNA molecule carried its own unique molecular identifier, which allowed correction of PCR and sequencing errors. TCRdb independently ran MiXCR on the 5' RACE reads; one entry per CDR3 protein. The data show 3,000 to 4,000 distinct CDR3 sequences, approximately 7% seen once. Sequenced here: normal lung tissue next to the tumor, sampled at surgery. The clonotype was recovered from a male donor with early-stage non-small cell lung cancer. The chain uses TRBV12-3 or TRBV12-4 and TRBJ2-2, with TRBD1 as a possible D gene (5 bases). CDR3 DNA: TGTGCCAGCGTATGGGCCAGGGCGCGGACCGGGGAGCTGTTTTTT. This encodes CASVWARARTGELFF.